This T cell receptor (beta chain) was recovered during a study of early T cells in non-severe SARS-CoV-2 infection. Across the study: The sequenced material was bulk RNA from unsorted whole blood, and its chains were unpaired.

This CDR3 comprises 16 residues. Germline V gives CDR1 SGHNT, CDR2 YENEEA. V lost 0 bases and J 6 bases, leaving 15 bases between the germline ends. Overall study results and limits: Using VDJdb, the matching emphasized anti-spike CD8 responses while missing private and CD4 specificities.

Separate cDNA molecules each had unique molecular identifiers attached to them. TCRdb reprocessed the 5' RACE reads via MiXCR and lists one record per CDR3 protein. The table records 65,000 to 95,000 distinct CDR3 sequences, about a sixth of them present only once. Turning to this clonotype: Its antigen is not known.

The sample was whole blood. V and J are TRBV11-3 and TRBJ2-1; D perhaps matches TRBD2 (5 bases). The TCR comes from an adult who was a healthcare worker with PCR-confirmed SARS-CoV-2 infection or an uninfected control (not recorded which). Written as DNA, the CDR3 is TGTGCCAGCAGCTTAGACCGGTACGGGGATTTCAATGAGCAGTTCTTC. The encoded protein is CASSLDRYGDFNEQFF.